The clone carrying this T cell receptor (beta chain) was seen a single time. Its antigen is currently unknown. This record belongs to a study of shared clonotypes between healthy human individuals. The wider study: The people who gave samples were a couple of women and a few men aged 18 to 49. General study results and limits: Rarefaction analysis demonstrated incomplete sorted-subset sequencing notwithstanding large depth. Blood was the sole source, and tissue repertoires probably differ.

Terminally differentiated effector memory CD45RA+ cells were excluded from the naive CD8 cells, which were CD45RO-negative and positively selected for CCR7. The ends lost 5 bases at V and 16 bases at J; junction bases unmatched: 12. Germline CDR1 reads MGHRA; CDR2 reads YSYEKL. The CDR3 consists of 13 residues. The assay was carried out at the deep level. The table came from immunoSEQ multiplex PCR; TCRdb's copy has only in-frame clones and leaves some out. The sample has some 2.1 million clones, less than 95% seen once. Sequencing used naive CD8+ T cells sorted from blood. V gene TRBV4-1 combines with J gene TRBJ2-1, with 9 bases that match TRBD2. This clonotype was obtained from a man aged 18-30 years in good health. The CDR3 nucleotides are TGCGCCAGCAGCGGCCCCGGGCGGGAGGGCCGATTCTTC. This encodes CASSGPGREGRFF.